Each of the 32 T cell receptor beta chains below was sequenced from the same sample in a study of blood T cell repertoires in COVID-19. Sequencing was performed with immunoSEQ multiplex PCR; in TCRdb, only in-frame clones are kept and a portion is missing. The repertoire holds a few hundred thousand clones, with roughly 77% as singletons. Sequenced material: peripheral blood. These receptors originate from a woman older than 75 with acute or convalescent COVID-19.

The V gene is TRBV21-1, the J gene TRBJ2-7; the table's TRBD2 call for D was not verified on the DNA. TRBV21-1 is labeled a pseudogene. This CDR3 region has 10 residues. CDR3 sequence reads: CASSIPGLYF. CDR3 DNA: TGTGCCAGCAGCATCCCGGGACTCTACTTC.

The CDR3 here is CASSVGYLAGGSETQYF. CDR3 coding DNA: TGTGCCAGCAGCGTAGGATATCTAGCGGGGGGTTCGGAGACCCAGTACTTC. The chain combines TRBV9 with TRBJ2-5; 11 positions match TRBD2. The CDR3 consists of 17 residues. The junction had 9 bases not matched to a gene; V was cut back by 0 bases and J by 5 bases. Germline CDR1 and CDR2: SGDLS and YYNGEE. Drawing the rest from reference TRBV9 and TRBJ2-5, the complete variable domain is DSGVTQTPKHLITATGQRVTLRCSPRSGDLSVYWYQQSLDQGLQFLIQYYNGEERAKGNILERFSAQQFPDLHSELNLSSLELGDSALYFCASSVGYLAGGSETQYFGPGTRLLVL.

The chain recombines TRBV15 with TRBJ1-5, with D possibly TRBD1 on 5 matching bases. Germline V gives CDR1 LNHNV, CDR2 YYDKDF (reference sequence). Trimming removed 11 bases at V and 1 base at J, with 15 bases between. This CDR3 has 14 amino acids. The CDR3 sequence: CASHLSGSNQPQHF. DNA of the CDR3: TGTGCCTCCCACCTCTCAGGGAGCAATCAGCCCCAGCATTTT.

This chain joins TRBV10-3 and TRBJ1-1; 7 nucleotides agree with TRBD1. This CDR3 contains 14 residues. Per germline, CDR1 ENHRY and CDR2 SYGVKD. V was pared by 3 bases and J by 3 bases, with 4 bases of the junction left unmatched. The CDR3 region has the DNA TGTGCCATCAGTGAAGGAGGGGGCTACACTGAAGCTTTCTTT. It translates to CAISEGGGYTEAFF.

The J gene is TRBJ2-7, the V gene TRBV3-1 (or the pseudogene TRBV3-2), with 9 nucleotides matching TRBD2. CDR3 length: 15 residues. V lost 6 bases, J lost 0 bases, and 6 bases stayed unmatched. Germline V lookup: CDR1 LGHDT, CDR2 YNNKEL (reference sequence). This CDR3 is CASSPSGGPSYEQYF. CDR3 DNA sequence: TGTGCCAGCAGTCCAAGCGGGGGGCCCTCCTACGAGCAGTACTTC.

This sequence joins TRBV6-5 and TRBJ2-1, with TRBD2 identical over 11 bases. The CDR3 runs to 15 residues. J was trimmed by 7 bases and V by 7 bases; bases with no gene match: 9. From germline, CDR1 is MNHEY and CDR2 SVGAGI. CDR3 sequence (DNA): TGTGCCAGCACCCAAACTAGCGGGAGTCTTAATGAGCAGTTCTTC. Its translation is CASTQTSGSLNEQFF.

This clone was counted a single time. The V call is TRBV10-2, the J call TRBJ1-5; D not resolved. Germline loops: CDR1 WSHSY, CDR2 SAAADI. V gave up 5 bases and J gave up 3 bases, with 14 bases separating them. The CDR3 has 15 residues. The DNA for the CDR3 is TGCGCCAGCAGTCCCGTCACAGCTTCCAATCAGCCCCAGCATTTT. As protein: CASSPVTASNQPQHF.

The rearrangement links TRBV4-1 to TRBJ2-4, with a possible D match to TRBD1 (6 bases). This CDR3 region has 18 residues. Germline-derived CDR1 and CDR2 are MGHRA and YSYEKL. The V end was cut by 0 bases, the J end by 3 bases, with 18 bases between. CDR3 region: CASSQDLRTLGGKNIQYF. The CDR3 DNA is TGCGCCAGCAGCCAAGATTTGCGGACCCTAGGGGGCAAAAACATTCAGTACTTC.

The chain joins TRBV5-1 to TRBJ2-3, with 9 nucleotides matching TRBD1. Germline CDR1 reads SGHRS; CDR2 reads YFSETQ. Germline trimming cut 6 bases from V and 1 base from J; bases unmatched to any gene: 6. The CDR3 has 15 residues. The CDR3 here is CASKRQGDGTDTQYF. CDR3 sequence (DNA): TGCGCCAGCAAAAGACAGGGGGACGGCACAGATACGCAGTATTTT.

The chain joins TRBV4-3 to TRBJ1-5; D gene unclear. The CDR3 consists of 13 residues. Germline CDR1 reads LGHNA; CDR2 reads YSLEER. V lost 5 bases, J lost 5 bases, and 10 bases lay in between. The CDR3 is CASSAGYDQPQHF. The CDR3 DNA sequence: TGCGCCAGCAGCGCGGGGTACGATCAGCCCCAGCATTTT.

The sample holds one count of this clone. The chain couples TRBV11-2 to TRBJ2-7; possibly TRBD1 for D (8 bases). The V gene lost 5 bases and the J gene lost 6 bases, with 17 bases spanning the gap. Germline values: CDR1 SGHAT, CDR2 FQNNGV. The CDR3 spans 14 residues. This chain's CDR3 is CASSIRTGRAEQYF. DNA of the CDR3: TGTGCCAGCAGCATCCGGACAGGGAGGGCCGAGCAGTACTTC.

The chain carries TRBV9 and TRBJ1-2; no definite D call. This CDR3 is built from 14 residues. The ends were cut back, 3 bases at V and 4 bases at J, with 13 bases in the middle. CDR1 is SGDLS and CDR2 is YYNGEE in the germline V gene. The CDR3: CASSARGPGYGYTF. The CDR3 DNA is TGTGCCAGCAGCGCGAGAGGGCCTGGCTATGGCTACACCTTC.

In nucleotides, the CDR3 is TGTGCCAGCAGTATACTAGCGGACACAGATACGCAGTATTTT. Translated, it gives CASSILADTDTQYF. This rearrangement joins TRBV25-1 to TRBJ2-3, with 8 bases fitting TRBD2. Looked up from germline, CDR1 is MGHDK and CDR2 is SYGVNS. CDR3 length: 14 residues. The V and J ends lost 5 bases and 2 bases, in that order; junction bases with no gene match: 3.

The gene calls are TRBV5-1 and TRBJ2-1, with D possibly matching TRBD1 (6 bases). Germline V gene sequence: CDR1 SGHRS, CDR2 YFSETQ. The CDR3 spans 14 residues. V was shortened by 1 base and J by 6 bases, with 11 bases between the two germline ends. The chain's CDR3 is CASSLPSRGNEQFF. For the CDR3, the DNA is TGCGCCAGCAGCTTGCCTTCCAGGGGCAATGAGCAGTTCTTC. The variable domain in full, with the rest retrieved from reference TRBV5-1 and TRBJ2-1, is KAGVTQTPRYLIKTRGQQVTLSCSPISGHRSVSWYQQTPGQGLQFLFEYFSETQRNKGNFPGRFSGRQFSNSRSEMNVSTLELGDSALYLCASSLPSRGNEQFFGPGTRLTVL.

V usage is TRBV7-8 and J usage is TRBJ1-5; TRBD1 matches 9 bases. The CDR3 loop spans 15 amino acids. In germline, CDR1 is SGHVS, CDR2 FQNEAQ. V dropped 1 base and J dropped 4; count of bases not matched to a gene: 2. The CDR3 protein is CASSLVGTGNQPQHF. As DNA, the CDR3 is TGTGCCAGCAGCTTAGTGGGGACAGGGAATCAGCCCCAGCATTTT.

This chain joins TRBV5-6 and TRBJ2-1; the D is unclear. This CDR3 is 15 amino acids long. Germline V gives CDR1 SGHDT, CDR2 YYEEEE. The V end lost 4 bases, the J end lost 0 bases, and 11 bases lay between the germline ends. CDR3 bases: TGTGCCAGCAGCCTTCGTCTTAGCTCCTACAATGAGCAGTTCTTC. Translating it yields CASSLRLSSYNEQFF.

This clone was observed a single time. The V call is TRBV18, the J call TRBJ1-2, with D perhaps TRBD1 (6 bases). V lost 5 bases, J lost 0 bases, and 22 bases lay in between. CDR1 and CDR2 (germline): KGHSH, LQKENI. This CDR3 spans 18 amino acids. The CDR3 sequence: CASSELGQKLTANYGYTF. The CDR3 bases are TGTGCCAGCTCAGAGCTCGGACAGAAACTTACCGCTAACTATGGCTACACCTTC.

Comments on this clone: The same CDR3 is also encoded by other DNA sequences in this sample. The CDR3 here is CASSLLGAGNTEAFF. CDR3 sequence (DNA): TGTGCCAGCAGTTTATTGGGCGCGGGGAACACTGAAGCTTTCTTT. The V and J genes are TRBV27 and TRBJ1-1; D gene unclear. The CDR3 extends over 15 amino acids. The germline V gene has CDR1 MNHEY and CDR2 SMNVEV (reference sequence). Trimming removed 1 base at V and 1 base at J, with 10 bases between.

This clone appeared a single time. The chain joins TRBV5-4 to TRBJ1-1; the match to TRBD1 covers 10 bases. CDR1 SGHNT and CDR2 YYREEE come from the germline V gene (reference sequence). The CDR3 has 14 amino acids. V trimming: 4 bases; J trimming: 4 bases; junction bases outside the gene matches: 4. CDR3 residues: CASSARDRGTEAFF. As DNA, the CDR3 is TGTGCCAGCAGCGCCCGGGACAGGGGCACTGAAGCTTTCTTT.

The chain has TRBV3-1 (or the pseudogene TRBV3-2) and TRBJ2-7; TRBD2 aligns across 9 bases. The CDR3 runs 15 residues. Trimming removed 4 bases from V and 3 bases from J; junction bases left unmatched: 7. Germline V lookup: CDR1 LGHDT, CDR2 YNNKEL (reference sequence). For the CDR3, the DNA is TGTGCCAGCAGCCGTCAAGCGGGAGGTGGCTACGAGCAGTACTTC. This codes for CASSRQAGGGYEQYF.

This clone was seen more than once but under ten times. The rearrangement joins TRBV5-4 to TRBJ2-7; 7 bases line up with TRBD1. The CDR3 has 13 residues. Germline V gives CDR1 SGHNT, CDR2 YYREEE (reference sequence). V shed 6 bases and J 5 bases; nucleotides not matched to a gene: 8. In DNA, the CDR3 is TGTGCCAGCACCCGGACAGGCATAAACGAGCAGTACTTC. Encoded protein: CASTRTGINEQYF.

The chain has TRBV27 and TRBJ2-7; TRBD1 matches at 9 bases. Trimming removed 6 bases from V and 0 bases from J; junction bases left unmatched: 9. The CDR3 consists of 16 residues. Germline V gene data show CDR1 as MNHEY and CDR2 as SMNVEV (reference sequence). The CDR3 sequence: CASRPGQGFSSYEQYF. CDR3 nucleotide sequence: TGTGCCAGCAGGCCGGGACAGGGTTTCTCCTCCTACGAGCAGTACTTC.

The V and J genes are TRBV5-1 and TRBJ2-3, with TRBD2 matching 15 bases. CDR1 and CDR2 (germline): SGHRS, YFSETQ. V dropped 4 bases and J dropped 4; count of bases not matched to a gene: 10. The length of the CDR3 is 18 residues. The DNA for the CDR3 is TGCGCCAGCAGCGCGGGACTAGCGGGAGGAAGTAAGTCAGATACGCAGTATTTT. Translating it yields CASSAGLAGGSKSDTQYF. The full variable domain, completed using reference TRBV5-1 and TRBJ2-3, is KAGVTQTPRYLIKTRGQQVTLSCSPISGHRSVSWYQQTPGQGLQFLFEYFSETQRNKGNFPGRFSGRQFSNSRSEMNVSTLELGDSALYLCASSAGLAGGSKSDTQYFGPGTRLTVL.

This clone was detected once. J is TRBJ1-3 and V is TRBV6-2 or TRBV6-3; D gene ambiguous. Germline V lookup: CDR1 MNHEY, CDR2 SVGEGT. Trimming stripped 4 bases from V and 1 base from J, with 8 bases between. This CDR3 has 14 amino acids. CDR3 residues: CASSWRVSGNTIYF. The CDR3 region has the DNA TGTGCCAGCAGTTGGAGGGTATCTGGAAACACCATATATTTT.

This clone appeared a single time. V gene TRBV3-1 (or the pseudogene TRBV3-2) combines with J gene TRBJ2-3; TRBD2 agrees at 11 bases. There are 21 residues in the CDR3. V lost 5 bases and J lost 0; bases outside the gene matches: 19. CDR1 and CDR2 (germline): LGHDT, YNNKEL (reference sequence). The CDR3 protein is CASSGVPGLAAQPYSTDTQYF. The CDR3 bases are TGTGCCAGCAGCGGCGTACCGGGACTAGCGGCCCAACCCTACAGCACAGATACGCAGTATTTT.

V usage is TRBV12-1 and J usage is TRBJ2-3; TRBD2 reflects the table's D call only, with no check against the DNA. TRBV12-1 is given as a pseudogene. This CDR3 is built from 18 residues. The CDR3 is CASSPASCGSDQGDTQYF. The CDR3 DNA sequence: TGTGCCAGCAGCCCCGCCTCTTGCGGGAGCGATCAAGGAGATACGCAGTATTTT.

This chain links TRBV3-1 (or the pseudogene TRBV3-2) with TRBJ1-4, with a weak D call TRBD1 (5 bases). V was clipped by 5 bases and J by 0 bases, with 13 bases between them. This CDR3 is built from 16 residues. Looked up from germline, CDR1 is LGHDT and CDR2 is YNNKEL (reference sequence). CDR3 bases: TGTGCCAGCAGCGGTCGACAGATCGCAACTAATGAAAAACTGTTTTTT. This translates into CASSGRQIATNEKLFF.

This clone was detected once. In DNA, the CDR3 is TGTGCCAGCAGCTTGGGGACAGGGGCCTACGAGCAGTACTTC. Translating gives CASSLGTGAYEQYF. The V call is TRBV5-6, the J call TRBJ2-7, with 9 bases matching TRBD1. V shed 0 bases, J shed 2 bases, and the junction held 0 bases outside the gene matches. This CDR3 comprises 14 residues. Germline CDR1 and CDR2: SGHDT and YYEEEE.

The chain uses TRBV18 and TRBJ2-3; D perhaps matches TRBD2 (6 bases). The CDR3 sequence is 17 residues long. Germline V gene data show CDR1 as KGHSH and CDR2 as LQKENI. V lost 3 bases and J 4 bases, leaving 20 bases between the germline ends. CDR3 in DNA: TGTGCCAGCTCACCCGCCTTACTAGCCCCCCACGCAGATACGCAGTATTTT. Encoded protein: CASSPALLAPHADTQYF.

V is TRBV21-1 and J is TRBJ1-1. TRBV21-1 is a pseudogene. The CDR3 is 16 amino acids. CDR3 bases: TGTGCCAGCAGCCCCAGCAGGGAGGAGTTTAACACTGAAGCTTTCTTT. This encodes CASSPSREEFNTEAFF.

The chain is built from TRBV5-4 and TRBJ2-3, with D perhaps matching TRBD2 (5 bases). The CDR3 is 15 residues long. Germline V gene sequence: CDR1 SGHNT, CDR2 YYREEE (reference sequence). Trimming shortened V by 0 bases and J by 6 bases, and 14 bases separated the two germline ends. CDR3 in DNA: TGTGCCAGCAGCTTGGCCGGACTGAGCTCGGATACGCAGTATTTT. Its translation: CASSLAGLSSDTQYF.

The CDR3: CASSLDGYKSGPNNEQFF. The DNA for the CDR3 is TGCGCCAGCAGCTTGGACGGTTATAAAAGCGGACCTAACAATGAGCAGTTCTTC. J is TRBJ2-1 and V is TRBV5-1; perhaps TRBD2 as D (5 bases). V lost 0 bases to trimming and J lost 5 bases, with 21 bases between them. This CDR3 has 18 amino acids. Germline loops: CDR1 SGHRS, CDR2 YFSETQ.